These T cell receptor beta chains were read from a single sample in a study of long-term antiretroviral therapy in people with HIV. TCRdb's copy holds only in-frame clones and misses some; the assay was immunoSEQ multiplex PCR. The sample lists approximately 29,000 clones, 70% to 90% occurring once. The material was unsorted PBMCs, obtained 1.1 years after starting antiretroviral therapy. The receptor source for this set is a man aged 18 to 30 with HIV. Each CDR3 is given without its conserved first and last residue. Each record gives: V gene, CDR3 protein.

V gene: TRBV13
CDR3 protein: ASSPTGMETQY

V gene: TRBV27
CDR3 protein: ASSLFPPPAGEFYEQY

V gene: TRBV29-1
CDR3 protein: SVEGTGGRTEAF

V gene: TRBV2
CDR3 protein: ATAFQGSEKLF

V gene: TRBV19
CDR3 protein: ASRPGILYNEQF

V gene: TRBV2
CDR3 protein: ASSGGFGSYNEQF

V gene: TRBV10-3
CDR3 protein: ASLQDSYNEQF

V gene: TRBV19
CDR3 protein: ASSGQGEKLF

V gene: TRBV2
CDR3 protein: ASGRVEQY

V gene: TRBV15
CDR3 protein: ATSREERTGELF

V gene: TRBV20-1
CDR3 protein: SARDVYEQY

V gene: TRBV30
CDR3 protein: AWSVFLAGKVNTGELF

V gene: TRBV7-2
CDR3 protein: ASSFALDYEQY

V gene: TRBV7-2
CDR3 protein: ASSLGDGEFNPYQETQY

V gene: TRBV12-2
CDR3 protein: ARRIGGGDGYNEQF

V gene: TRBV30
CDR3 protein: AWGGTSGIEQF

V gene: TRBV19
CDR3 protein: ASSTPGLAGSKNIQY

V gene: TRBV6-4
CDR3 protein: ASSDGLTYGYT

V gene: TRBV9
CDR3 protein: ASSVDIGSKNIQY

V gene: TRBV13
CDR3 protein: ASSGQGLDTDTQY

V gene: TRBV7-6
CDR3 protein: ASSLLAGDSSYEQY

V gene: TRBV6-5
CDR3 protein: ASGLQPQH

V gene: TRBV27
CDR3 protein: ASSFSIRHNEQF

V gene: TRBV2
CDR3 protein: ASSLNTDTQY

V gene: TRBV9
CDR3 protein: ASSPGRGDTEAF

V gene: TRBV7-8
CDR3 protein: ASRSGELLIHGEQF

V gene: TRBV4-1
CDR3 protein: ASSQGTSMDQPQH

V gene: TRBV29-1
CDR3 protein: SVGSDSSYEQY

V gene: TRBV4-1
CDR3 protein: ASSQEMANNEQF

V gene: TRBV2
CDR3 protein: ASSATFRYEQY

V gene: TRBV5-4
CDR3 protein: ASRQTIGGRAF

V gene: TRBV5-6
CDR3 protein: ASTPGLGDGYEQY

V gene: TRBV29-1
CDR3 protein: SVVPRANEQF

V gene: TRBV4-2
CDR3 protein: ASSQGITGRNTEAF

V gene: TRBV7-3
CDR3 protein: ASSLFPTNTEAF

V gene: TRBV7-9
CDR3 protein: ASSLDGTPYNEQF

V gene: TRBV7-9
CDR3 protein: ASSPVTAMNTEAF

V gene: TRBV6-5
CDR3 protein: ASSRRTGPNQPQH

V gene: TRBV19
CDR3 protein: ASSIGPGTDTQY

V gene: TRBV2
CDR3 protein: ASSENDNYGYT